This TCR beta chain was profiled in a study of early T cells in non-severe SARS-CoV-2 infection. Study as a whole: Sequencing input comprised bulk RNA from unsorted whole blood; chain pairing was not available. Findings of the study overall: Anti-spike CD8 specificities were favored by VDJdb matching, whose results missed private and CD4 specificities.

TCRdb passed the 5' RACE reads through MiXCR, listing each CDR3 protein once. Seen here are roughly 51,000 distinct CDR3 sequences, more than 6.5% observed once, and the top ten hold roughly 6%. This CDR3 is built from 14 residues. In germline, CDR1 is MGHRA, CDR2 YSYEKL. V was clipped by 0 bases and J by 9 bases, with 12 bases between them. A word on this clonotype: Its specificity is not known.

The sequencing sample was made of whole blood. The chain employs TRBV4-1 and TRBJ2-1, with D unclear. The receptor was isolated from an adult who was a healthcare worker with PCR-confirmed SARS-CoV-2 infection or an uninfected control (not recorded which). This CDR3 is CASSQDHGVIEQFF. The CDR3 bases are TGCGCCAGCAGCCAAGACCATGGGGTGATTGAGCAGTTCTTC.